This TCR beta chain was recorded in a study of cytomegalovirus exposure and HLA in healthy donors (dated 2017 in TCRdb). With regard to the full study: According to an earlier analysis of a few hundred of the donors, roughly 180 million T cells yielded over 100 million unique TCR beta sequences and about 300 Gb of sequence data. Roughly 310 gigabases of sequencing data and tens of millions of unique TCR sequences were included in an early release covering over 600 HLA-typed donors. Among the roughly 370 genotyped donors, approximately 76% belonged to the genetic ancestry cluster associated with self-reported Caucasian donors. The aim of the study was to test whether cataloging public T cell receptors could identify signatures of past pathogen exposure. The study used immunosequencing to profile the T cell repertoires of approximately 640 subjects and linked those repertoires to cytomegalovirus serostatus. Along with the 666-subject first cohort, a separate validation cohort of over 90 different subjects was used. To predict cytomegalovirus infection status, the study brought together high-throughput TCR immunosequencing, statistical association of individual TCRs with disease status, and machine learning. A later analysis re-analyzed previously published TCR beta repertoires from roughly 600 donors and added high-resolution HLA genotyping to study TCR occurrence patterns. The later analysis used no new phenotypic data to find candidate immune exposures, relying instead on TCR beta sequences and their occurrence across donors. An earlier analysis of some 600 of the donors applied high-throughput TCR beta sequencing to assess whether each TCR beta V gene segment acted as functional or pseudogenic. Donor age, sex, ethnicity and CMV serostatus were compiled alongside the repertoire data. A later genetic analysis used genome-wide SNP genotypes for about three fifths of the 666 donors, treating that subset as a discovery cohort. All discovery cohort repertoires had been generated on a single sequencing platform. HLA typing covered class I and class II loci at four-digit resolution. Typing coverage differed by locus: A, B, C, DRB1 and DQB1 were typed in roughly 620-640 donors, DQA1 in 522, DPA1 in approximately 610, and DPB1 in about 450. Roughly five DR-DQ haplotypes were handled as single units for association and clustering because linkage in the cohort was strong. Among over 350 genotyped donors of the cohort, an average of 235,054 unique TCR beta nucleotide sequences were sequenced per donor, roughly 20% of them non-productive. General conclusions and limits of the study: Across donors, most TCR sequences were observed very rarely, whereas some public TCRs were present in many individuals. CMV serostatus was the only immune exposure information available for the cohort. Some IMGT-functional V segments, including TRBV6-2 and TRBV6-3, could not be distinguished by the 87-base-pair reads and were therefore excluded. In a later analysis, TCR association rates were found to vary across HLA loci, with the most associated TCRs seen for DRB1 alleles and the fewest for HLA-C alleles. Broadly in line with IMGT annotations, most TCR beta V segments showed up in productive rearrangements about 87% or about 30% of the time in an earlier analysis of around 600 of the donors. In a later analysis, around 17,000 TCR beta sequences were associated with specific HLA alleles at a false discovery rate of 0.05. Three of the identified cytomegalovirus-associated TCR beta chains were confirmed in vitro to be specific for cytomegalovirus antigens. In a later analysis, several top co-occurrence clusters were reported to appear linked to parvovirus B19, influenza, CMV and Epstein-Barr virus. Roughly 17 rarely observed V segments, including chromosome 9 orphons, were excluded from the earlier analysis of almost 600 of the donors because counts were too low. HLA typing was unavailable for some donors at each locus, so association tests used only the typed subset. The sequencing pipeline was judged likely to have produced a cluster of highly shared sequence variants as a technical artifact. A further reported finding was that TCR beta sequences accurately predicted the HLA-A and HLA-B alleles for most subjects in the first cohort. Presence/absence analyses assumed roughly uniform sequencing depth across donors, an assumption that may not hold. A later genetic analysis reported fewer N-insertions in productive TCRs among donors in an Asian-associated ancestry cluster than the roughly 690-donor mean. In both the original and validation cohorts, the classifier was reported to diagnose cytomegalovirus status with high specificity and sensitivity. According to the authors, the approach could potentially be generalized to other disease states and immunological phenotypes. Correlated functional status among segregating V segments might be attributable to linkage disequilibrium, but an unknown experimental factor could not be ruled out. A total of fewer than 200 TCR beta chains were listed by the study as associated with cytomegalovirus. In this cohort, only TCR beta chains were sequenced, and detectable features were limited by the absence of alpha or paired-chain data. In a later analysis, HLA-associated TCR beta chains showed more clonal expansion and lower generation probabilities than non-associated chains that were equally common. In a later genetic analysis, a missense DCLRE1C variant was associated with V-gene and J-gene trimming of TCR beta chains, and the association was replicated in an independent cohort. Strong co-occurrence of HLA alleles, especially DR and DQ, made assigning TCR associations to individual alleles difficult. Most CMV-associated TCR beta chains appeared to be HLA-restricted in a later analysis, and the HLA associations seemed to be driven largely by CMV exposure.

The cohort was made up of 666 healthy bone marrow donors. Cohort members were all nominally healthy when sampled, although unrecorded immune exposures were likely present. The donor was CMV seropositive and was included in the group of around 300 seropositive cohort members. A peripheral blood sample was provided by each donor, and peripheral blood mononuclear cells were used for TCR beta sequencing. The Qiagen DNeasy Blood Extraction Kit was used to extract genomic DNA from the blood cell samples. Library preparation was by the immunoSEQ multiplex PCR assay. A mixture of 60 forward primers for TCR Vbeta segments and 13 reverse primers for TCR Jbeta segments was used in the multiplex PCR. Amplification of the CDR3 region of rearranged TCR beta genes was performed with a multiplex PCR assay on genomic DNA. Amplified TCR beta libraries were sequenced as 87-base-pair reads on the Illumina HiSeq System. The study's own analysis went as follows. Across the 700 or so repertoires, a later analysis counted roughly 84 million unique TCR beta chains, approximately 10 million of which were shared by at least two donors. To remove PCR and sequencing errors, raw reads were error-corrected and collapsed into unique sequences using a nearest-neighbor algorithm that merged closely related sequences. Alignment of CDR3 sequences to IMGT reference sequences was used to assign V, D and J gene segments. For a sequence to be retained, a match of at least six nucleotides to both a V gene segment and a J gene segment was required. A rearrangement counted as productive if the CDR3 had no stop codons and remained in frame with V and J, and every other rearrangement counted as non-productive. CDR3 was defined according to IMGT convention as the region running from the second conserved V-encoded cysteine to the conserved J-encoded phenylalanine. The earlier analysis of about 610 of the donors excluded sequences that lacked an unambiguous match to a single V gene segment. In an earlier analysis of approximately 590 of the donors, a V segment was called functional when productive rearrangements were above 56.7%, and segregating when the standard deviation between donors exceeded 5%. A statistical classification framework was built to diagnose cytomegalovirus status from the catalog of TCR beta chain sequences. A later analysis assigned V and J genes by comparing TCR nucleotide sequences with IMGT/GENE-DB human TR gene sequences. Using the TCRdist pipeline, a later analysis assigned CDR3 sequences along with most-parsimonious VDJ recombination scenarios. In a later analysis, each TCR beta chain was defined by its CDR3 amino acid sequence together with its V-gene family, and reads lacking a unique V-gene family were excluded. As a way to deal with suspected cross-contamination and a sequencing artifact, a later analysis dropped 450 to 600 nucleotide sequences that were highly shared and had low generation probability. A later analysis calculated a clonal expansion index for each public chain from normalized within-repertoire ranks of inferred template counts. In a later analysis, generation probabilities were computed with a VDJ recombination model fitted to out-of-frame rearrangements, and the resulting probabilities were checked against IGoR. In a later analysis, hypergeometric tests were used to score TCR-TCR, TCR-HLA and TCR-CMV co-occurrence, with a repertoire-size bias correction applied to TCR pairs. False discovery rates were estimated in a later analysis by permuting HLA or CMV assignments 20 times. A later analysis grouped co-occurring TCRs with DBSCAN, adding TCRdist sequence similarity when clustering within HLA-allele-positive subsets. Repertoires with fewer than 30,000 or more than 120,000 public chains were left out of co-occurrence clustering, as were a handful of repertoires with anomalous nucleotide sharing. The table was pulled from immuneACCESS by TCRdb, which kept in-frame rearrangements only. Such tables lose some clones; where checked, under half of the loss comes from unresolved V genes, and the rest has no known cause. V, J and clone size derive from that table, while D and trimming were established from the DNA sequence. The sample table records around 100,000 clones; about three quarters of these occur just once. The ten biggest clones cover 5% to 6.5% of the sample.

Including the terminal cysteine and phenylalanine, the CDR3 comprises 14 residues. Here the CDR3 DNA is all that survives: 42 bases in frame from base 1. V lost 4 bases and J lost 2 bases; the stretch between them is 11 bases long. Taken from the germline V gene, the CDR1 and CDR2 loops are ENHRY and SYGVKD. A note on this clone: The antigen it recognizes is unknown. One base away there is no much larger clone; base qualities are not given.

This receptor was identified in a man in his 60s in good health and CMV-seropositive. The sequence is built from TRBV10-3 and TRBJ2-5; TRBD1 is a possible D gene, resting on 5 matching bases. Source material: PBMCs. The nucleotide sequence is given as TGTGCCATCAGTGTAAGGGGATCTCAAGAGACCCAGTACTTC. Its coded protein is CAISVRGSQETQYF.